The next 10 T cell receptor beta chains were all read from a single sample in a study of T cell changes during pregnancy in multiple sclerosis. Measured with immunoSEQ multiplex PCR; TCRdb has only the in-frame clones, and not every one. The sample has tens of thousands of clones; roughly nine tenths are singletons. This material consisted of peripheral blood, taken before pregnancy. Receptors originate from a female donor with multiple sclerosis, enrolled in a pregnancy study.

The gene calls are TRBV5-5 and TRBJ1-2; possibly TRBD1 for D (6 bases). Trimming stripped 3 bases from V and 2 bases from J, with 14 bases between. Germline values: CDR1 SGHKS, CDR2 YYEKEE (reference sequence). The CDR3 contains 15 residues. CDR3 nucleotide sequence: TGTGCCAGCAGCTATGGACAGTTTCCCAACTATGGCTACACCTTC. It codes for CASSYGQFPNYGYTF.

CDR3 in DNA: TGCGCCAGCAGCTTGATCGGGGGAGACTATGGCTACACCTTC. Protein: CASSLIGGDYGYTF. V and J are TRBV5-1 and TRBJ1-2, with a possible D match to TRBD1 (5 bases). The V gene lost 1 base and the J gene lost 3 bases, with 10 bases spanning the gap. Germline CDR1 is SGHRS and CDR2 is YFSETQ. This CDR3 spans 14 amino acids.

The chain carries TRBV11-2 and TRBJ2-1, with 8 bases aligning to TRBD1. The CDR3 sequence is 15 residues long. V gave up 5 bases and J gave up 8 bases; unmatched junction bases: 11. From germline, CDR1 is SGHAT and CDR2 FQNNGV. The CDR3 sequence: CASSPFGQGTDEQFF. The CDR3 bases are TGTGCCAGCAGCCCCTTCGGACAGGGAACGGATGAGCAGTTCTTC. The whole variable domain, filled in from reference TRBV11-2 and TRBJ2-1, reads EAGVAQSPRYKIIEKRQSVAFWCNPISGHATLYWYQQILGQGPKLLIQFQNNGVVDDSQLPKDRFSAERLKGVDSTLKIQPAKLEDSAVYLCASSPFGQGTDEQFFGPGTRLTVL.

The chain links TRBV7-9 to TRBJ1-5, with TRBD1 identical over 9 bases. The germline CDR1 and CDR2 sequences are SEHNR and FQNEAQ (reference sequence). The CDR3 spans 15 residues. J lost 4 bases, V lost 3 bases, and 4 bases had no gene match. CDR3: CASSLTGGANQPQHF. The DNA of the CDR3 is TGTGCCAGCAGCTTGACAGGGGGAGCAAATCAGCCCCAGCATTTT. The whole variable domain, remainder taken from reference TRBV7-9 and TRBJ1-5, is DTGVSQNPRHKITKRGQNVTFRCDPISEHNRLYWYRQTLGQGPEFLTYFQNEAQLEKSRLLSDRFSAERPKGSFSTLEIQRTEQGDSAMYLCASSLTGGANQPQHFGDGTRLSIL.

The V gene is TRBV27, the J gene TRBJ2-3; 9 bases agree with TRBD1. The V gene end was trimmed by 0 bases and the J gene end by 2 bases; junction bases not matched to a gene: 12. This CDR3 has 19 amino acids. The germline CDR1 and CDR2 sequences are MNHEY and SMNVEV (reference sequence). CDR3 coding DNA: TGTGCCAGCAGTTTATCGGGGACAGGGCCCAGCGGGGACACAGATACGCAGTATTTT. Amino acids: CASSLSGTGPSGDTDTQYF.

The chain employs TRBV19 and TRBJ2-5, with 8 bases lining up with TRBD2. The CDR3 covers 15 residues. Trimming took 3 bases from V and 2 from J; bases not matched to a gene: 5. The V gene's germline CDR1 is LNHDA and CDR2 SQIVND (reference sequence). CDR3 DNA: TGTGCCAGTAGTATGGGGACTAGAATTCAAGAGACCCAGTACTTC. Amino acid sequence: CASSMGTRIQETQYF.

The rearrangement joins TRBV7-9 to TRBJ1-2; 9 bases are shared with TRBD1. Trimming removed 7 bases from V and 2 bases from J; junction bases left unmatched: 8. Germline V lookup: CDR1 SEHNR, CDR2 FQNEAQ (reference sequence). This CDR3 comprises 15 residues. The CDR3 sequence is CASTPGTGRNYGYTF. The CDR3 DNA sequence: TGTGCCAGCACCCCCGGGACAGGGAGGAACTATGGCTACACCTTC.

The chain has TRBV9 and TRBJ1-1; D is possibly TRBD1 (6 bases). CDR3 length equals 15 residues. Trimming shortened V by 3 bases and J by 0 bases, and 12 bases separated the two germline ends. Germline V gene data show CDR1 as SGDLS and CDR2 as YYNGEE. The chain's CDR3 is CASSARQVMNTEAFF. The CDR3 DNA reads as TGTGCCAGCAGCGCGAGACAGGTCATGAACACTGAAGCTTTCTTT.

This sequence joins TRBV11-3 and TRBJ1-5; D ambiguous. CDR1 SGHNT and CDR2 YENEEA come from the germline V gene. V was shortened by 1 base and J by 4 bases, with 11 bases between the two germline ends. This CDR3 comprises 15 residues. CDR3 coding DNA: TGTGCCAGCAGCTTAGCGGGGTTTCCGAATCAGCCCCAGCATTTT. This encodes CASSLAGFPNQPQHF.

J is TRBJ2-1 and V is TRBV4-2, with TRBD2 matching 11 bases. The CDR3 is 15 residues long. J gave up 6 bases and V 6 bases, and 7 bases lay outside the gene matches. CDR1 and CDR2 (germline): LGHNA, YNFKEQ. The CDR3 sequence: CASRVSGGAGNEQFF. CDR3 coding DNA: TGTGCCAGCAGGGTTAGCGGGGGGGCCGGCAATGAGCAGTTCTTC.